What follows is one T cell receptor (beta chain) and its context. The antigen is undetermined. It was version v3.0 of the immunoSEQ assay that was run at survey level. Sequencing used immunoSEQ multiplex PCR; TCRdb keeps in-frame clones, though not all of them. The sample contains some 14,000 clones, approximately 82% of which appear only once. The sample originates from a study of long-term antiretroviral therapy in people with HIV. Study-level points and caveats: Before ART, certain clones expanded, and these dominated the repertoire at all time points. Against controls, HIV repertoires showed narrower ranges of CDR3 length.

CDR1 and CDR2 from the germline V gene are SGHAT and FQNNGV. This CDR3 has 15 amino acids. V shed 1 base and J shed 1 base, with 9 bases lying between them. V is TRBV11-2 and J is TRBJ2-3; D is unresolved. This receptor was obtained from a man aged 25-40 years with HIV. The sequenced sample was unsorted PBMCs, obtained 0.4 years after starting antiretroviral therapy. The CDR3 bases are TGTGCCAGCAGCTTAGTGGTCGGAGGCACAGATACGCAGTATTTT. Translated: CASSLVVGGTDTQYF.